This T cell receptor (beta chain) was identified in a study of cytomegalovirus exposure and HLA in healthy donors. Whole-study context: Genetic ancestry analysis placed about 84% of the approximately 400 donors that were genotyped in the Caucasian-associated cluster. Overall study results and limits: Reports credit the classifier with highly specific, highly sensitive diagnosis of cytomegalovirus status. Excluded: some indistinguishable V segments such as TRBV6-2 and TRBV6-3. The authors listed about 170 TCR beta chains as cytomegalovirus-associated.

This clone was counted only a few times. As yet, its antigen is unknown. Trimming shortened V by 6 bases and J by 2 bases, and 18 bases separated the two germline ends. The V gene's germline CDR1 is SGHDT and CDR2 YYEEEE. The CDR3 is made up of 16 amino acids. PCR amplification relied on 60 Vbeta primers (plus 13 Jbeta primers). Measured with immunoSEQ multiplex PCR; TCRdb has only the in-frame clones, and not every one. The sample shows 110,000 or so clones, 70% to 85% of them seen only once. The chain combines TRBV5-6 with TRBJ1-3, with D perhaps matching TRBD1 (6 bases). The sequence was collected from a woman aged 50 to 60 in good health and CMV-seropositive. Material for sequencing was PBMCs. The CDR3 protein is CASTLQRGAAGNTIYF. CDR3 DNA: TGTGCCAGCACCCTCCAACGGGGGGCGGCTGGAAACACCATATATTTT. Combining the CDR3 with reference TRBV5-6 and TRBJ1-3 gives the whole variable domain DAGVTQSPTHLIKTRGQQVTLRCSPKSGHDTVSWYQQALGQGPQFIFQYYEEEERQRGNFPDRFSGHQFPNYSSELNVNALLLGDSALYLCASTLQRGAAGNTIYFGEGSWLTVV.